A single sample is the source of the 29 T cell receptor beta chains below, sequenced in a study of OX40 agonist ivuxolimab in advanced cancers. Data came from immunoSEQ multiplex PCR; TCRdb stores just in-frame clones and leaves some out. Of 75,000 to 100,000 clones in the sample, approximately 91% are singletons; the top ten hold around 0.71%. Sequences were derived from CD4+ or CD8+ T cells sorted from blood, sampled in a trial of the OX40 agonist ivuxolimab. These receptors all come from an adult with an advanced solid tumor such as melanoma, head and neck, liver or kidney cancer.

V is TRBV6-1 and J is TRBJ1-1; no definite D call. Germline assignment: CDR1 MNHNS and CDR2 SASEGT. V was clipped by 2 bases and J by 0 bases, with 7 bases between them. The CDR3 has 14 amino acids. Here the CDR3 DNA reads TGTGCCAGCAGTGAAATAGGGATGAACACTGAAGCTTTCTTT. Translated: CASSEIGMNTEAFF.

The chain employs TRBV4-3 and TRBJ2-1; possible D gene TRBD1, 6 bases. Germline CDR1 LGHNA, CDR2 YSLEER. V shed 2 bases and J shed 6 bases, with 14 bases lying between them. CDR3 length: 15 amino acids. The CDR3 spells CASSQQQGLGNEQFF. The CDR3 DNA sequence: TGCGCCAGCAGCCAACAACAGGGTTTGGGCAATGAGCAGTTCTTC.

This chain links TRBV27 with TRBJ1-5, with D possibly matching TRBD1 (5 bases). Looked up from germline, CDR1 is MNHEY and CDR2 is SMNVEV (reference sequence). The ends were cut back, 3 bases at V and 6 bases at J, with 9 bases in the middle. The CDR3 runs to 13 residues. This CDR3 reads CASSFREGQPQHF. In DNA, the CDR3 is TGTGCCAGCAGTTTCAGGGAAGGTCAGCCCCAGCATTTT.

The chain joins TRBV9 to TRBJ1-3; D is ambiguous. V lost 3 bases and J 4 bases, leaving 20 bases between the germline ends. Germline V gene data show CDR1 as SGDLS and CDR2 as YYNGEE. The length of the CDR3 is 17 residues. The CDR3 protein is CASSAPFLAGSGNTIYF. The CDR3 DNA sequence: TGTGCCAGCAGCGCACCCTTCCTGGCGGGGTCAGGAAACACCATATATTTT.

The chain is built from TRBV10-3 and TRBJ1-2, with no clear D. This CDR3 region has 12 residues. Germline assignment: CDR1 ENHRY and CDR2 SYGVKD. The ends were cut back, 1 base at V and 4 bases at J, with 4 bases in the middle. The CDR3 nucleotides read TGTGCCATCAGTGAGTTTAGCTATGGCTACACCTTC. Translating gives CAISEFSYGYTF.

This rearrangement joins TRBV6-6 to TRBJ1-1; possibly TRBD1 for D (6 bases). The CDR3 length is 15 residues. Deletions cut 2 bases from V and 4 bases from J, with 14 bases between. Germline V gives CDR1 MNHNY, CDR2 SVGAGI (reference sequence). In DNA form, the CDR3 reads TGTGCCAGCAGTTACGTGGGGGCGCGAGGCACTGAAGCTTTCTTT. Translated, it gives CASSYVGARGTEAFF.

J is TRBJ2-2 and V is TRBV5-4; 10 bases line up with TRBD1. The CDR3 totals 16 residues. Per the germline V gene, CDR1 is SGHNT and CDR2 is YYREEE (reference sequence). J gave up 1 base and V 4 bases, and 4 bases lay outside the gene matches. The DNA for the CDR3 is TGTGCCAGCAGCAGAAGGGACAGGGGGAACACCGGGGAGCTGTTTTTT. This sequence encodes CASSRRDRGNTGELFF.

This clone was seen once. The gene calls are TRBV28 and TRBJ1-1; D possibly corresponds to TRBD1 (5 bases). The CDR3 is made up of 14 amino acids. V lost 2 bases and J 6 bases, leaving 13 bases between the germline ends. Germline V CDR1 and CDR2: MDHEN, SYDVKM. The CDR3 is CASSLGRRDAEAFF. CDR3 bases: TGTGCCAGCAGTTTAGGTCGCAGGGACGCTGAAGCTTTCTTT.

For the CDR3, the DNA is TGTGCCAGCTCACCCCGACAGGACGAGCAGTACTTC. Protein product: CASSPRQDEQYF. The chain joins TRBV18 to TRBJ2-7; TRBD1 might be the D (6 bases). Trimming removed 3 bases at V and 5 bases at J, with 8 bases between. Per the germline V gene, CDR1 is KGHSH and CDR2 is LQKENI. This CDR3 has 12 residues.

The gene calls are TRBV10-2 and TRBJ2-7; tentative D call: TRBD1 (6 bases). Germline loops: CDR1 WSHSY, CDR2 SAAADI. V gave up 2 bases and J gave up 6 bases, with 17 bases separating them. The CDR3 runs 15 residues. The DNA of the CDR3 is TGCGCCAGCAGTGAGGGAACAGGGTTATTATTCGAGCAGTACTTC. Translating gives CASSEGTGLLFEQYF.

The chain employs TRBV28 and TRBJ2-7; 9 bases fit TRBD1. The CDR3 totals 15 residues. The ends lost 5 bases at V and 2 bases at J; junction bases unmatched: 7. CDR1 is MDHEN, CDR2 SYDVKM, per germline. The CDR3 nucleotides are TGTGCCAGCAGTCTCCCCGGACAGGGGACCTACGAGCAGTACTTC. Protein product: CASSLPGQGTYEQYF.

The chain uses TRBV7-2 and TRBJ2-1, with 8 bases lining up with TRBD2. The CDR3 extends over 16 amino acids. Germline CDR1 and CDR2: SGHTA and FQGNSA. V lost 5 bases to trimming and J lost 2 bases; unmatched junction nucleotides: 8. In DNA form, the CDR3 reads TGTGCCAGCAGCCCTCTAGCGGGCGGCACCTACAATGAGCAGTTCTTC. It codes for CASSPLAGGTYNEQFF.

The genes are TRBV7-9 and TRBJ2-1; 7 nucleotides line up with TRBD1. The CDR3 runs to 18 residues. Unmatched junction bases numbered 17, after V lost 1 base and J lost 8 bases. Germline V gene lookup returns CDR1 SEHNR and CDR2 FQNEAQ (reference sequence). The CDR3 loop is CASSLGGPGRGYLDEQFF. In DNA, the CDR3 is TGTGCCAGCAGCTTAGGGGGCCCGGGCAGGGGGTATTTGGATGAGCAGTTCTTC.

As DNA, the CDR3 is TGTGCCAGCAGCAACCAGGGGAGTTCTGAAGCTTTCTTT. This encodes CASSNQGSSEAFF. The V gene is TRBV7-3, the J gene TRBJ1-1, with D possibly TRBD1 on 6 matching bases. This CDR3 is built from 13 residues. Trimming removed 5 bases at V and 6 bases at J, with 13 bases between. CDR1 and CDR2 from the germline V gene are SGHTA and FQGTGA.

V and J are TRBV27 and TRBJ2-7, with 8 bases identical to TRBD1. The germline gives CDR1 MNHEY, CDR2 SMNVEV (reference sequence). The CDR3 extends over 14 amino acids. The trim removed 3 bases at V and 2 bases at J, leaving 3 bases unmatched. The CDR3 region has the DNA TGTGCCAGCAGTTTCTTACAGGGGGCCTACGAGCAGTACTTC. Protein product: CASSFLQGAYEQYF.

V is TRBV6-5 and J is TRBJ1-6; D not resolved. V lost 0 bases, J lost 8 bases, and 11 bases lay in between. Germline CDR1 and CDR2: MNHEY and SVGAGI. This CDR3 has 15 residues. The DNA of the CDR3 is TGTGCCAGCAGTTACTCGGTGGTACGGGATTCACCCCTCCACTTT. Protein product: CASSYSVVRDSPLHF.

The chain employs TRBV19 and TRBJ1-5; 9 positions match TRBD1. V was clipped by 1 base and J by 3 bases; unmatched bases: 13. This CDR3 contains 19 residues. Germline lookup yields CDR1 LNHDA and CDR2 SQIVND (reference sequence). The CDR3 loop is CASSIARGQGGSFNQPQHF. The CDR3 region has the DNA TGTGCCAGTAGTATAGCCCGGGGACAGGGAGGTTCGTTCAATCAGCCCCAGCATTTT.

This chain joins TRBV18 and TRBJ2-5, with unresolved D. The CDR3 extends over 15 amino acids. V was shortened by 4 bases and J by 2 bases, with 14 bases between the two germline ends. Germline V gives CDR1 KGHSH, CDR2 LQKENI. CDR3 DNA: TGTGCCAGCTCACAGGCGTCTAGATCACAAGAGACCCAGTACTTC. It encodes CASSQASRSQETQYF.

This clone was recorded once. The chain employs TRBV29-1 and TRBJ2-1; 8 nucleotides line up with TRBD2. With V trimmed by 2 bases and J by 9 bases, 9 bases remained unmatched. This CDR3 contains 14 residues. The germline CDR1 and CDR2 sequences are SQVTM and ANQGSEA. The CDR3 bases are TGCAGCGTTGAACTCGGGCTAGCGGGTGGTGAGCAGTTCTTC. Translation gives CSVELGLAGGEQFF.

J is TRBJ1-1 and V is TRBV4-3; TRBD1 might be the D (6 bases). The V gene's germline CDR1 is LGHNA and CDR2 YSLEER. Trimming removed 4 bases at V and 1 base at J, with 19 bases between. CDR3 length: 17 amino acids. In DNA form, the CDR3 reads TGCGCCAGCAGCCGATATCTACAGGGAAGCGGGAACACTGAAGCTTTCTTT. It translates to CASSRYLQGSGNTEAFF.

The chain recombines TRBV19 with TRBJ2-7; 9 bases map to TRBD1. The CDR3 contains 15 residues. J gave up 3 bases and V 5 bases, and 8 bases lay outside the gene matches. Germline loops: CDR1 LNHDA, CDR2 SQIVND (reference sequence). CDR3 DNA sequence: TGTGCCAGTAGTCCAAACCGGGACAGGGACTACGAGCAGTACTTC. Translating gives CASSPNRDRDYEQYF.

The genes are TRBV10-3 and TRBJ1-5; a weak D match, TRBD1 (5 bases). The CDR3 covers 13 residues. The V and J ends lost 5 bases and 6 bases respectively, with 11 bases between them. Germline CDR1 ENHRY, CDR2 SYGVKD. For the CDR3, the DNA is TGTGCCATCAGTCCCGACAGTGTTCAGCCCCAGCATTTT. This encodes CAISPDSVQPQHF.

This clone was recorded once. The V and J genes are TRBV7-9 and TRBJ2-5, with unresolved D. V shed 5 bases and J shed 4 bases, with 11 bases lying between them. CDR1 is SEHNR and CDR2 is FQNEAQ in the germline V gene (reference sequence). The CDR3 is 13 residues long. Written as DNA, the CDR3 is TGTGCCAGCAGCCCAGTGGCAGGAGAGACCCAGTACTTC. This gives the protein CASSPVAGETQYF.

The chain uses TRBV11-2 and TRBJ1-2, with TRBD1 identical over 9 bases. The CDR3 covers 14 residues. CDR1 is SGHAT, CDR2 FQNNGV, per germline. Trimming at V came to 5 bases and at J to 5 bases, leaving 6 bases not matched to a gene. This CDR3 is CASSPTGGPYGYTF. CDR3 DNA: TGTGCCAGCAGCCCGACAGGGGGACCATATGGCTACACCTTC.

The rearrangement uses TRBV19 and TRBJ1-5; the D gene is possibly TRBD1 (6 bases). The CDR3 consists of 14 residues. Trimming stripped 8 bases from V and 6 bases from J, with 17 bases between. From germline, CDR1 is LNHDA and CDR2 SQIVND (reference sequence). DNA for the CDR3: TGTGCCAGTCTTGGGACACGGGGCACTCAGCCCCAGCATTTT. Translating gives CASLGTRGTQPQHF.

The CDR3 DNA reads as TGCGCCAGCAGCTCCGACCAGGGAACCCCCTATGGCTACACCTTC. Residues: CASSSDQGTPYGYTF. The chain couples TRBV5-1 to TRBJ1-2; maybe TRBD1 (5 bases). Per the germline V gene, CDR1 is SGHRS and CDR2 is YFSETQ. Trimming removed 3 bases from V and 4 bases from J, with 16 bases in between. This CDR3 is built from 15 residues.

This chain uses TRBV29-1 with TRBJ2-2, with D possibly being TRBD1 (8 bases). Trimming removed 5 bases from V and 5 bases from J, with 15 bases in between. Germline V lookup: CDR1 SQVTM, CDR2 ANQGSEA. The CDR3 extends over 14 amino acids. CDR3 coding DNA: TGCAGCGTTTACGGACAGGGAGGGACCGGGGAGCTGTTTTTT. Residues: CSVYGQGGTGELFF.

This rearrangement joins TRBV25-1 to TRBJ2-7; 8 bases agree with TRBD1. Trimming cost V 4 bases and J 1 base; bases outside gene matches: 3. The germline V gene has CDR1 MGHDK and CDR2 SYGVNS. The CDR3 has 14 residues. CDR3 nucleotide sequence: TGTGCCAGCAGTGGGTGGACAGGGTCCTACGAGCAGTACTTC. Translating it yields CASSGWTGSYEQYF.

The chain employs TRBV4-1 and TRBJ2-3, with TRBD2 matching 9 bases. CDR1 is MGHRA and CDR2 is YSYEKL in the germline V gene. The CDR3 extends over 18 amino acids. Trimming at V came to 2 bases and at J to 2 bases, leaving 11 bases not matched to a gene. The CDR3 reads CASSQREMLAGPTDTQYF. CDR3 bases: TGCGCCAGCAGCCAAAGGGAGATGCTAGCGGGGCCCACAGATACGCAGTATTTT.